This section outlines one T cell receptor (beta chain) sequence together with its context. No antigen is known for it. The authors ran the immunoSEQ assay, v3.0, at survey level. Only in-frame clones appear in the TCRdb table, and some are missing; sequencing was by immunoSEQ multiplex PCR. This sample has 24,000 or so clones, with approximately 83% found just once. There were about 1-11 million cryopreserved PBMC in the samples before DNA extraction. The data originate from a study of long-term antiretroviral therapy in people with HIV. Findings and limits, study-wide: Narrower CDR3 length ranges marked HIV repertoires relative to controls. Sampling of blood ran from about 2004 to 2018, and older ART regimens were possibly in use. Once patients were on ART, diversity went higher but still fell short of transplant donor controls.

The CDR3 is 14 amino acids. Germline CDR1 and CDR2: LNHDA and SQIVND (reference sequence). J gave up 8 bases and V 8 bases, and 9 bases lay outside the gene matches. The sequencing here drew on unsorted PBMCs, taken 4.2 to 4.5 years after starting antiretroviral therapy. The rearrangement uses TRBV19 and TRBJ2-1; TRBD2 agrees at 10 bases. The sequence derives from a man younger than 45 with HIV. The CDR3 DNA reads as TGTGCCAGTCAAGCGGGGGGGCTTTATCATGAGCAGTTCTTC. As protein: CASQAGGLYHEQFF.